The 28 T cell receptor beta chains listed next were all sequenced from one sample in a study of blood T cell repertoires in COVID-19. Libraries were prepared by immunoSEQ multiplex PCR; TCRdb keeps only in-frame clonotypes and omits some of them. This table holds about 75,000 clones, approximately 82% found once. Sequenced material: peripheral blood. The origin of the receptors is a woman in her fifties or sixties with acute or convalescent COVID-19.

This rearrangement joins TRBV30 to TRBJ2-7, with D possibly being TRBD2 (5 bases). The germline CDR1 and CDR2 sequences are GTSNPN and SVGIG (reference sequence). This CDR3 comprises 12 residues. The V end lost 5 bases, the J end lost 3 bases, and 11 bases lay between the germline ends. The CDR3 loop reads CAWEADLYEQYF. CDR3 DNA: TGTGCCTGGGAAGCGGACCTCTACGAGCAGTACTTC.

Sample share makes this clone hyperexpanded (1% or more). This chain links TRBV14 with TRBJ1-6; 7 positions match TRBD1. This CDR3 is 13 amino acids long. Germline CDR1 reads SGHDN; CDR2 reads FVKESK. The J segment lost 10 bases and the V segment lost 3 bases, leaving 3 bases of the junction unmatched. The CDR3 region has the DNA TGTGCCAGCAGCCAGACAGGGCAATCACCCCTCCACTTT. It translates to CASSQTGQSPLHF.

The chain employs TRBV20-1 and TRBJ2-3; perhaps TRBD1 as D (6 bases). Trimming cost V 3 bases and J 1 base, with 8 bases left between them. The CDR3 sequence is 13 residues long. Germline lookup yields CDR1 DFQATT and CDR2 SNEGSKA (reference sequence). DNA for the CDR3: TGCAGTGCTAGTCCAGGGGGCACAGATACGCAGTATTTT. It is translated as CSASPGGTDTQYF.

The gene calls are TRBV7-2 and TRBJ2-4; TRBD2 matches at 8 bases. CDR1 is SGHTA, CDR2 FQGNSA, per germline. With V trimmed by 1 base and J by 0 bases, 11 bases remained unmatched. This CDR3 contains 19 residues. CDR3 in DNA: TGTGCCAGCAGCTTAGTCACTAGCGGAAGCCCCACAGCCAAAAACATTCAGTACTTC. Translating it yields CASSLVTSGSPTAKNIQYF.

V gene TRBV7-8 combines with J gene TRBJ2-7, with 10 bases lining up with TRBD1. The CDR3 is 15 amino acids. Looked up from germline, CDR1 is SGHVS and CDR2 is FQNEAQ. The J segment lost 5 bases and the V segment lost 5 bases, leaving 9 bases of the junction unmatched. CDR3 sequence reads: CASSPHRDRGDEQYF. The CDR3 coding sequence is TGTGCCAGCAGCCCCCACCGGGACAGGGGCGACGAGCAGTACTTC.

This clone was detected only a few times. The V call is TRBV6-1, the J call TRBJ1-2; D perhaps matches TRBD1 (6 bases). Germline V lookup: CDR1 MNHNS, CDR2 SASEGT. The CDR3 sequence is 14 residues long. Trimming removed 3 bases at V and 1 base at J, with 9 bases between. The CDR3 DNA is TGTGCCAGCAGTGACAGGGGTCTTAACTATGGCTACACCTTC. Protein sequence: CASSDRGLNYGYTF.

This sequence joins TRBV27 and TRBJ1-2, with 11 bases identical to TRBD1. The J segment lost 2 bases and the V segment lost 3 bases, leaving 11 bases of the junction unmatched. Germline-derived CDR1 and CDR2 are MNHEY and SMNVEV (reference sequence). The CDR3 contains 18 residues. In DNA form, the CDR3 reads TGTGCCAGCAGTTTTAGGTTCATCGGACAGGGGGCAAACTATGGCTACACCTTC. It translates to CASSFRFIGQGANYGYTF.

This clone was detected once. The chain links TRBV6-2 or TRBV6-3 to TRBJ1-2; possibly TRBD1 for D (6 bases). CDR1 and CDR2 from the germline V gene are MNHEY and SVGEGT. V dropped 2 bases and J dropped 1 base, with 11 bases sitting between them. The CDR3 consists of 15 residues. CDR3 coding DNA: TGTGCCAGCAGTTACCGGACAGCCTTTAACTATGGCTACACCTTC. Translation gives CASSYRTAFNYGYTF.

The chain employs TRBV9 and TRBJ2-1; 8 nucleotides match TRBD1. Germline V gene lookup returns CDR1 SGDLS and CDR2 YYNGEE. This CDR3 is 12 amino acids long. Trimming removed 4 bases from V and 9 bases from J; junction bases left unmatched: 3. CDR3 loop: CASSPQGGEQFF. As DNA, the CDR3 is TGTGCCAGCAGCCCACAGGGGGGTGAGCAGTTCTTC.

The chain recombines TRBV2 with TRBJ2-2; maybe TRBD2 (6 bases). The CDR3 consists of 13 residues. The ends were cut back, 8 bases at V and 4 bases at J, with 11 bases in the middle. Germline CDR1 reads SNHLY; CDR2 reads FYNNEI. The CDR3, as DNA: TGTGCCAGCGGGGGAGCGGGCACCGGGGAGCTGTTTTTT. Translation: CASGGAGTGELFF.

This clone was picked up one time. The chain is built from TRBV18 and TRBJ2-1; D perhaps matches TRBD1 (5 bases). Looked up from germline, CDR1 is KGHSH and CDR2 is LQKENI. CDR3 length: 13 amino acids. The V gene lost 6 bases and the J gene lost 8 bases, with 14 bases spanning the gap. The CDR3 DNA reads as TGTGCCAGCTCTCCGCGGTGGGGCGATGAGCAGTTCTTC. Translating gives CASSPRWGDEQFF.

The chain couples TRBV5-4 to TRBJ2-3, with D possibly TRBD1 on 6 matching bases. Germline V gene data show CDR1 as SGHNT and CDR2 as YYREEE (reference sequence). The CDR3 covers 17 residues. Between the trimmed V and J ends, which lost 0 bases and 4 bases, there was a span of 18 bases. The CDR3 bases are TGTGCCAGCAGCTTGGATCCTCAGGGGCGCCGGGCAGATACGCAGTATTTT. Translation gives CASSLDPQGRRADTQYF.

The CDR3 region has the DNA TGTGCCAGCAGGCGACTGGCGGACAATGAGCAGTTCTTC. This encodes CASRRLADNEQFF. V gene TRBV12-3 or TRBV12-4 combines with J gene TRBJ2-1; D ambiguous. V lost 6 bases and J 5 bases, leaving 11 bases between the germline ends. The CDR3 runs to 13 residues.

The chain recombines TRBV5-1 with TRBJ1-2; possible D gene TRBD1, 6 bases. This CDR3 has 13 amino acids. Germline V lookup: CDR1 SGHRS, CDR2 YFSETQ. The V end was cut by 2 bases, the J end by 8 bases, with 13 bases between. The CDR3 region has the DNA TGCGCCAGCAGCTTTTCCGGGACATACGGCTACACCTTC. It translates to CASSFSGTYGYTF.

This clone has just one count. V and J are TRBV10-1 and TRBJ1-2; D may be TRBD1 (6 bases). This CDR3 region has 13 residues. CDR1 is WNHNN, CDR2 SYGVQD, per germline (reference sequence). Trimming took 8 bases from V and 4 from J, leaving 14 bases between them. CDR3 sequence: CASRTVGVYGYTF. CDR3 bases: TGCGCCAGCCGGACAGTGGGTGTCTATGGCTACACCTTC.

V gene TRBV7-3 combines with J gene TRBJ2-5, with D possibly being TRBD2 (5 bases). The CDR3 sequence is 13 residues long. Trimming took 4 bases from V and 1 from J, leaving 7 bases between them. Per germline, CDR1 SGHTA and CDR2 FQGTGA. The chain's CDR3 is CASSSTSQETQYF. In DNA form, the CDR3 reads TGTGCCAGCAGCTCTACTAGCCAAGAGACCCAGTACTTC.

This clone was recorded only once. The chain is built from TRBV12-3 or TRBV12-4 and TRBJ1-5, with D unresolved. The CDR3 is 12 residues long. Trimming removed 4 bases from V and 9 bases from J, with 10 bases in between. This CDR3 is CASSSSPGPQHF. The CDR3 DNA reads TGTGCCAGCAGTTCCTCTCCGGGGCCCCAGCATTTT.

V is TRBV6-2 or TRBV6-3 and J is TRBJ2-6; D may be TRBD2 (5 bases). The CDR3 totals 14 residues. Germline-derived CDR1 and CDR2 are MNHEY and SVGEGT. Between the trimmed V and J ends, which lost 5 bases and 0 bases, there was a span of 5 bases. The CDR3: CASSGSSGANVLTF. DNA for the CDR3: TGTGCCAGCAGTGGGAGCTCTGGGGCCAACGTCCTGACTTTC.

The rearrangement joins TRBV5-1 to TRBJ1-6; tentatively, D is TRBD1 (6 bases). The CDR3 has 15 residues. Germline CDR1 and CDR2: SGHRS and YFSETQ. Trimming stripped 5 bases from V and 4 bases from J, with 13 bases between. The CDR3 region is CASRTGTSYNSPLHF. The CDR3 DNA reads TGCGCCAGCAGAACAGGGACGAGTTATAATTCACCCCTCCACTTT.

The gene calls are TRBV18 and TRBJ2-3; a weak D match, TRBD1 (5 bases). The V end was cut by 3 bases, the J end by 1 base, with 11 bases between. Germline values: CDR1 KGHSH, CDR2 LQKENI. This CDR3 has 15 amino acids. This CDR3 is CASSPVQGGTDTQYF. In DNA, the CDR3 is TGTGCCAGCTCACCTGTTCAGGGTGGCACAGATACGCAGTATTTT.

The chain carries TRBV5-4 and TRBJ1-3; D uncertain. Germline lookup yields CDR1 SGHNT and CDR2 YYREEE (reference sequence). This CDR3 has 15 amino acids. Trimming cost V 3 bases and J 2 bases, with 12 bases left between them. The chain's CDR3 is CASSSNRVPGNTIYF. CDR3 nucleotide sequence: TGTGCCAGCAGCTCGAACCGGGTCCCTGGAAACACCATATATTTT.

This chain uses TRBV24-1 with TRBJ2-1; TRBD2 is a possible D gene (6 bases). The germline V and J ends were trimmed by 4 bases and 4 bases, with 19 bases remaining between them. The germline gives CDR1 KGHDR, CDR2 SFDVKD. The CDR3 length is 17 residues. The DNA for the CDR3 is TGTGCCACCAGTGACGGGGGTTTAACTAGCAGATACAATGAGCAGTTCTTC. Its protein product is CATSDGGLTSRYNEQFF.

The V gene is TRBV3-1 (or the pseudogene TRBV3-2), the J gene TRBJ1-3; D gene unclear. This CDR3 region has 15 residues. V was cut by 4 bases and J by 1 base, with 11 bases left in between. Germline loops: CDR1 LGHDT, CDR2 YNNKEL (reference sequence). CDR3 sequence: CASSPNRRSGNTIYF. The CDR3 region has the DNA TGTGCCAGCAGCCCCAACAGACGATCTGGAAACACCATATATTTT.

This chain links TRBV5-1 with TRBJ1-3; D unresolved. The CDR3 covers 15 residues. Per germline, CDR1 SGHRS and CDR2 YFSETQ. Trimming pared 0 bases from V and 1 base from J, leaving 8 bases between. The CDR3, as DNA: TGCGCCAGCAGCTTGGGCGGGATGTCTGGAAACACCATATATTTT. Protein: CASSLGGMSGNTIYF.

The chain couples TRBV5-4 to TRBJ2-3, with TRBD2 as a possible D gene (6 bases). There are 13 residues in the CDR3. Germline V gene lookup returns CDR1 SGHNT and CDR2 YYREEE (reference sequence). V was shortened by 0 bases and J by 7 bases, with 9 bases between the two germline ends. The DNA for the CDR3 is TGTGCCAGCAGCTTGGGACTAGACAATACGCAGTATTTT. As protein: CASSLGLDNTQYF.

Points on this clone: Other DNA sequences within the sample encode an identical CDR3. The CDR3 sequence: CASSVVGSGGAETQYF. CDR3 nucleotides: TGTGCCAGCAGCGTAGTTGGTAGCGGGGGGGCGGAGACCCAGTACTTC. This chain connects TRBV9 to TRBJ2-5; 11 bases are shared with TRBD2. The germline CDR1 and CDR2 sequences are SGDLS and YYNGEE. V shed 0 bases, J shed 5 bases, and the junction held 6 bases outside the gene matches. The CDR3 extends over 16 amino acids.

CDR3 coding DNA: TGTGCCAGCAGCTCAACTCCCGGGACTAGAAACAATGAGCAGTTCTTC. This translates into CASSSTPGTRNNEQFF. The rearrangement uses TRBV11-2 and TRBJ2-1, with 8 nucleotides matching TRBD2. The CDR3 has 16 amino acids. CDR1 and CDR2 from the germline V gene are SGHAT and FQNNGV. With 4 bases clipped from V and 5 bases from J, the junction kept 10 bases outside the gene matches.

The J gene is TRBJ2-2, the V gene TRBV25-1; no clear D. Looked up from germline, CDR1 is MGHDK and CDR2 is SYGVNS. This CDR3 contains 14 residues. The ends were cut back, 2 bases at V and 1 base at J, with 5 bases in the middle. The DNA for the CDR3 is TGTGCCAGCAGTGAAGAGGTGAACACCGGGGAGCTGTTTTTT. Translation gives CASSEEVNTGELFF.